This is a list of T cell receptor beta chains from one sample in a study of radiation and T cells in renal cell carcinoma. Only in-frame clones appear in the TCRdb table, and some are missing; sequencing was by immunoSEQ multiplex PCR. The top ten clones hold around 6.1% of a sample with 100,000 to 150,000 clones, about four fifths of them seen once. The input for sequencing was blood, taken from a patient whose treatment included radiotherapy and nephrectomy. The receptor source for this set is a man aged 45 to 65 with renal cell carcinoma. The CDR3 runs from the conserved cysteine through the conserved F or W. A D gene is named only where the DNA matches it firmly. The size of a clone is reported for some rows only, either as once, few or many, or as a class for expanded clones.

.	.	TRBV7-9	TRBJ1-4	TGTGCCAGCGAGGTTGCAACTAATGAAAAACTGTTTTTT	CASEVATNEKLFF
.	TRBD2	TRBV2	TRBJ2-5	TGTGCCAGCCGTCCGGGGGGGGAGACCCAGTACTTC	CASRPGGETQYF
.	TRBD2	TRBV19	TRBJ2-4	TGTGCCAGTAGTATACACCCGGGGGGAAATGCCAAAAACATTCAGTACTTC	CASSIHPGGNAKNIQYF
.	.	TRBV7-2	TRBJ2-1	TGTGCCAGCAGCCCGCCCAGGCGGGACAATGAGCAGTTCTTC	CASSPPRRDNEQFF
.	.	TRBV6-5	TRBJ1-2	TGTGCCAGCAGGGTGACATCGAACTATGGCTACACCTTC	CASRVTSNYGYTF
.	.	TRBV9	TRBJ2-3	TGTGCCAGCAGCGTTGCTAGATCAGATACGCAGTATTTT	CASSVARSDTQYF
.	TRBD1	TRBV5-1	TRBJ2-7	TGCGCCAGCAGCCGGGGACAGGGCTTTACCGAGCAGTACTTC	CASSRGQGFTEQYF
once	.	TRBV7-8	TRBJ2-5	TGTGCCAGCAGCTTATTGCAGGGGGAGACCCAGTACTTC	CASSLLQGETQYF
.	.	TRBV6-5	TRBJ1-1	TGTGCCAGCAGCCTACAGCCCACGAACACTGAAGCTTTCTTT	CASSLQPTNTEAFF
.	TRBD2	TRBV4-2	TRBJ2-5	TGTGCCAGCAGCCCTGGGGCGGGGGGTGAGACCCAGTACTTC	CASSPGAGGETQYF
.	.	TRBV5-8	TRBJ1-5	TGTGCCAGTCTAGATAGGGGGAATCAGCCCCAGCATTTT	CASLDRGNQPQHF
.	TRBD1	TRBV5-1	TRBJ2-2	TGCGCCAGCAGCTTAACCGGGACAGGGGGGGCCGGGGAGCTGTTTTTT	CASSLTGTGGAGELFF
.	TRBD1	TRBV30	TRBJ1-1	TGTGCCTGGAGTAAGCAGGGGGCTTCGGTCACTGAAGCTTTCTTT	CAWSKQGASVTEAFF
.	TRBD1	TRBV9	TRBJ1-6	TGTGCCAGCAGCCCAGGGGACAGGGATTCACCCCTCCACTTT	CASSPGDRDSPLHF
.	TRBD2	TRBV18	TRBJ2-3	TGTGCCAGCTCACCCCGCGGACTAGCGGGGGACACAGATACGCAGTATTTT	CASSPRGLAGDTDTQYF
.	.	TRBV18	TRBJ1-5	TGTGCCAGCTCACCCCGGGGGGGAGACGTACAGCCCCAGCATTTT	CASSPRGGDVQPQHF
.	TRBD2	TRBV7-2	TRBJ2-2	TGTGCCAGCAGCTTAGGACTAGCGGGGCCCACCGGGGAGCTGTTTTTT	CASSLGLAGPTGELFF
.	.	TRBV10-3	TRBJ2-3	TGTGCCATCAGTGAGTCAGGCAGGGGCCCAGATACGCAGTATTTT	CAISESGRGPDTQYF
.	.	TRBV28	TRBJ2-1	TGTGCCAGCAGTTTACGCCCTAGTGAGCAGTTCTTC	CASSLRPSEQFF
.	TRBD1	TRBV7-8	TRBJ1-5	TGTGCCAGCAGCTTTACTTCCGGGACAGTTCGTCCTCAGCCCCAGCATTTT	CASSFTSGTVRPQPQHF
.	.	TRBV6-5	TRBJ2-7	TGTGCCAGCAGTTACTCTTACTACGGAGGCTACGAGCAGTACTTC	CASSYSYYGGYEQYF
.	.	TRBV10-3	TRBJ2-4	TGTGCCATCACTAGTTTCCCCTTAGCCAAAAACATTCAGTACTTC	CAITSFPLAKNIQYF
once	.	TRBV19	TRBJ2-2	TGTGCCAGTAGACCGGTCGTCACGAACACCGGGGAGCTGTTTTTT	CASRPVVTNTGELFF
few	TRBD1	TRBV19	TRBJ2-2	TGTGCCAGTTTGACCGGGACAGGGAACACCGGGGAGCTGTTTTTT	CASLTGTGNTGELFF
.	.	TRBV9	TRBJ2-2	TGTGCCAGCGCTCAACGATCGAACACCGGGGAGCTGTTTTTT	CASAQRSNTGELFF
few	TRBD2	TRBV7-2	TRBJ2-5	TGTGCCAGCAGCCGCCAGGGCGGGGGAGCGTACCAAGAGACCCAGTACTTC	CASSRQGGGAYQETQYF
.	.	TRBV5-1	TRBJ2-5	TGCGCCAGCAGCTTGGGCAGCACCCAAGAGACCCAGTACTTC	CASSLGSTQETQYF
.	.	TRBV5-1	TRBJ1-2	TGCGCCAGCAGCTTGGAGGTAGGGCAGGTTGGCTACACCTTC	CASSLEVGQVGYTF
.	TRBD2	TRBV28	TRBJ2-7	TGTGCCAGCAGTTTGGGAGGGTTGCTCTACGAGCAGTACTTC	CASSLGGLLYEQYF
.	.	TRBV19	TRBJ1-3	TGTGCCAGTAGTACCGGGCCCTCTGGAAACACCATATATTTT	CASSTGPSGNTIYF
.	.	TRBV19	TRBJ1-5	TGTGCCAGTAGTATCAGTCGCTGGAGCAATCAGCCCCAGCATTTT	CASSISRWSNQPQHF
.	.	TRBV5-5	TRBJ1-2	TGTGCCAGCAGCTTGGAGGGTGTGGACCATTATGGCTACACCTTC	CASSLEGVDHYGYTF
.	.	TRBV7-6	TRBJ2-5	TGTGCCAGCAGCTCTTCCGGGACCGGAGAGACCCAGTACTTC	CASSSSGTGETQYF
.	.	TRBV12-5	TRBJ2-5	TGTGCTAGTGGTTTGAACCACCAAGAGACCCAGTACTTC	CASGLNHQETQYF
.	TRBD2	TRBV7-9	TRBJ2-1	TGTGCCAGCAGACCGTGGAGCGGGAGCGTCTACAATGAGCAGTTCTTC	CASRPWSGSVYNEQFF
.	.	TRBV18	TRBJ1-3	TGTGCCAGCCCGGAGGGGGGTTCTAACACCATATATTTT	CASPEGGSNTIYF
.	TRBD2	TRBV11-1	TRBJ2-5	TGTGCCAGCAGCTTAGAGTCTGCGGGGGGGCGGAAGACCCAGTACTTC	CASSLESAGGRKTQYF
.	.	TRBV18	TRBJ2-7	TGTGCCAGCTCACCACTCGCTGGCTACACTTCCTACGAGCAGTACTTC	CASSPLAGYTSYEQYF
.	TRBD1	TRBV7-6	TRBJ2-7	TGTGCCAGCAGCCCGGACAGGGTCTACGAGCAGTACTTC	CASSPDRVYEQYF
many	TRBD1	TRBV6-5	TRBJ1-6	TGTGCCAGCAGTTACTCGACAGGGGGCAGTTCACCCCTCCACTTT	CASSYSTGGSSPLHF
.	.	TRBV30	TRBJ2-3	TGTGCCTGGAGTCTCCTAGCCACAGATACGCAGTATTTT	CAWSLLATDTQYF
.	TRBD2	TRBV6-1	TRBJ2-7	TGTGCCAGCACCGAACCTAGCGGAACCGGATACGAGCAGTACTTC	CASTEPSGTGYEQYF
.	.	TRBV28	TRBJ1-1	TGTGCCAGCAGTTCCGGCCCCACGGCTTTCTTT	CASSSGPTAFF